The 17 T cell receptor beta chains below were found in one sample sequenced in a study of blood T cells in healthy people across ages. Through a sample-barcoded 5' primer and a J-beta primer mix, a second PCR was run for 7 to 11 cycles. In TCRdb, the 5' RACE reads were re-called with MiXCR into one record per CDR3 protein. Of some 1,000,000 distinct CDR3 sequences in the sample, less than 25% were seen once. The same data also went into a second study, on T cells of mothers and their children.

Material for sequencing was blood. These receptors all stem from a girl under 10 years old in good health.

The rearrangement joins TRBV6-6 to TRBJ2-5, with D uncertain. CDR3 length: 13 residues. Germline loops: CDR1 MNHNY, CDR2 SVGAGI (reference sequence). Trimming pared 10 bases from V and 1 base from J, leaving 13 bases between. The chain's CDR3 is CATLPVIQETQYF. The CDR3 coding sequence is TGTGCCACCCTTCCAGTAATCCAAGAGACCCAGTACTTC.

The V and J genes are TRBV18 and TRBJ2-5, with 8 nucleotides matching TRBD1. The CDR3 runs to 15 residues. CDR1 is KGHSH and CDR2 is LQKENI in the germline V gene. The trim removed 4 bases at V and 1 base at J, leaving 5 bases unmatched. This chain's CDR3 is CASSHSTGGQETQYF. The CDR3 DNA follows: TGTGCCAGCTCACATTCTACAGGGGGCCAAGAGACCCAGTACTTC.

This clonotype was detected once. A read error may produce the germline difference seen at one junction end. The rearrangement uses TRBV9 and TRBJ2-1; possible D gene TRBD2, 6 bases. Germline V CDR1 and CDR2: SGDLS, YYNGEE. The CDR3 length is 16 residues. CDR3 bases: TGTGTCAGCAGCGTAGATAATGGGCGGGGTTACAATGAGCAGTTCTTC. Its protein product is CVSSVDNGRGYNEQFF.

This CDR3 reads CASSLISAQPQHF. For the CDR3, the DNA is TGCGCCAGCAGCTTGATAAGCGCTCAGCCCCAGCATTTT. The genes are TRBV5-1 and TRBJ1-5, with no clear D. The germline CDR1 and CDR2 sequences are SGHRS and YFSETQ. The CDR3 is 13 amino acids. With 1 base removed from V and 6 bases from J, the gap between germline ends came to 8 bases.

V usage is TRBV4-1 and J usage is TRBJ2-5; no firm D call. Matching the DNA end better, TRBJ2-1 makes the J call doubtful. CDR1 and CDR2 (germline): MGHRA, YSYEKL. The CDR3 has 17 amino acids. In DNA form, the CDR3 reads TGCGCCAGCAGCCACCGTGTAGATCCGGAAGAATACAATGAGCAGTTCTTC. Translation gives CASSHRVDPEEYNEQFF.

There are a few counts of this clonotype. The chain uses TRBV11-3 and TRBJ2-4; D is unresolved. Trimming left V 4 bases short and J 3 bases short, with 16 bases between. Germline V gene data show CDR1 as SGHNT and CDR2 as YENEEA. The CDR3 runs to 16 residues. CDR3 sequence reads: CASSSPFSSVKNIQYF. CDR3 DNA: TGTGCCAGCAGCTCCCCGTTCTCCTCGGTCAAAAACATTCAGTACTTC.

The chain couples TRBV6-5 to TRBJ2-3; a possible D gene is TRBD2 (6 bases). V was trimmed by 6 bases and J by 2 bases, leaving 12 bases between them. From germline, CDR1 is MNHEY and CDR2 SVGAGI. CDR3 length equals 14 residues. CDR3 nucleotide sequence: TGTGCCAGCAGGATTAGCGGAGACACAGATACGCAGTATTTT. This gives the protein CASRISGDTDTQYF.

CDR3 loop: CSARRLAGRYNEQFF. For the CDR3, the DNA is TGCAGTGCTAGGAGACTAGCGGGTAGATACAATGAGCAGTTCTTC. The J gene is TRBJ2-5, the V gene TRBV20-1; 10 nucleotides match TRBD2. The J call could be wrong; TRBJ2-1 is a better fit for the DNA end. The CDR3 extends over 15 amino acids. Germline CDR1 DFQATT, CDR2 SNEGSKA (reference sequence).

This chain links TRBV7-2 with TRBJ2-3, with D uncertain. Trimming pared 1 base from V and 8 bases from J, leaving 10 bases between. The CDR3 covers 13 residues. Germline V gene lookup returns CDR1 SGHTA and CDR2 FQGNSA. In nucleotides, the CDR3 is TGTGCCAGCAGCTTAGAGTTGCCTGGTACGCAGTATTTT. It translates to CASSLELPGTQYF. Complete variable domain (other parts from reference TRBV7-2 and TRBJ2-3): GAGVSQSPSNKVTEKGKDVELRCDPISGHTALYWYRQSLGQGLEFLIYFQGNSAPDKSGLPSDRFSAERTGGSVSTLTIQRTQQEDSAVYLCASSLELPGTQYFGPGTRLTVL.

The chain employs TRBV7-9 and TRBJ2-5; 9 bases are a match to TRBD1. The CDR3 runs to 11 residues. Looked up from germline, CDR1 is SEHNR and CDR2 is FQNEAQ (reference sequence). V lost 9 bases and J lost 13; bases outside the gene matches: 9. CDR3 nucleotides: TGTGCCAGGGGACAGGGCAACCATTTGTACTTC. Translated: CARGQGNHLYF.

The CDR3 DNA reads as TGTGCCAGCAGCACGCATGAGACCCAGTACTTC. Residues: CASSTHETQYF. The chain joins TRBV7-2 to TRBJ2-5; D is uncertain. The CDR3 is 11 amino acids. Germline V gene data show CDR1 as SGHTA and CDR2 as FQGNSA. The V end lost 5 bases, the J end lost 5 bases, and 6 bases lay between the germline ends. Based on the CDR3 plus reference TRBV7-2 and TRBJ2-5, the full variable domain is GAGVSQSPSNKVTEKGKDVELRCDPISGHTALYWYRQSLGQGLEFLIYFQGNSAPDKSGLPSDRFSAERTGGSVSTLTIQRTQQEDSAVYLCASSTHETQYFGPGTRLLVL.

The chain has TRBV12-3 or TRBV12-4 and TRBJ2-6, with unresolved D. This CDR3 has 17 residues. Trimming removed 6 bases at V and 4 bases at J, with 19 bases between. The CDR3 DNA is TGTGCCAGCAGAAATCCCCCATCACCAACGGGGGCCAACGTCCTGACTTTC. Translating gives CASRNPPSPTGANVLTF.

The genes are TRBV5-5 and TRBJ1-1, with TRBD1 matching over 7 bases. The J segment lost 1 base and the V segment lost 4 bases, leaving 7 bases of the junction unmatched. CDR3 length: 15 amino acids. Germline V gene data show CDR1 as SGHKS and CDR2 as YYEKEE (reference sequence). In DNA form, the CDR3 reads TGTGCCAGCAGCGTACGGACAGGTGCGAACACTGAAGCTTTCTTT. Protein product: CASSVRTGANTEAFF. Complete variable domain (other parts from reference TRBV5-5 and TRBJ1-1): DAGVTQSPTHLIKTRGQQVTLRCSPISGHKSVSWYQQVLGQGPQFIFQYYEKEERGRGNFPDRFSARQFPNYSSELNVNALLLGDSALYLCASSVRTGANTEAFFGQGTRLTVV.

This chain connects TRBV20-1 to TRBJ2-1; TRBD2 is a possible D gene (6 bases). Germline values: CDR1 DFQATT, CDR2 SNEGSKA (reference sequence). V was trimmed by 1 base and J by 2 bases, leaving 9 bases between them. The CDR3 loop spans 14 amino acids. CDR3 loop: CSARAGDPYNEQFF. In DNA, the CDR3 is TGCAGTGCTAGAGCGGGAGATCCCTACAATGAGCAGTTCTTC.

This chain links TRBV7-6 with TRBJ2-1; D may be TRBD2 (6 bases). V was trimmed by 1 base and J by 6 bases, leaving 10 bases between them. The CDR3 has 14 amino acids. The germline V gene has CDR1 SGHVS and CDR2 FNYEAQ. CDR3 sequence reads: CASSLEVRGNEQFF. CDR3 sequence (DNA): TGTGCCAGCAGCTTAGAGGTGCGGGGCAATGAGCAGTTCTTC.

The chain employs TRBV10-3 and TRBJ2-2; D unclear. Germline loops: CDR1 ENHRY, CDR2 SYGVKD. This CDR3 is 15 amino acids long. V was shortened by 2 bases and J by 1 base, with 8 bases between the two germline ends. For the CDR3, the DNA is TGTGCCATCAGTGAGGACGGATGGAACACCGGGGAGCTGTTTTTT. Protein: CAISEDGWNTGELFF.

The table lists this clonotype with a few counts. V usage is TRBV7-2 and J usage is TRBJ1-1; D not resolved. The germline V gene encodes CDR1 SGHTA and CDR2 FQGNSA. V lost 2 bases and J lost 3, with 7 bases in between. The CDR3 sequence is 13 residues long. The CDR3 is CASSLRSDTEAFF. DNA of the CDR3: TGTGCCAGCAGCTTAAGGAGTGACACTGAAGCTTTCTTT.